This T cell receptor beta chain was found in a study of cytomegalovirus exposure and HLA in healthy donors. Findings of the study overall: It was reported that the classifier diagnosed cytomegalovirus status with high specificity and sensitivity in both the original and validation cohorts. Further analysis, carried out later, found HLA-associated TCR beta chains more clonally expanded than equally common other chains. An analysis done earlier found most TCR beta V segments productive about 90% or about 30% of the time.

CDR1 is SEHNR, CDR2 FQNEAQ, per germline (reference sequence). V was pared by 9 bases and J by 4 bases, with 24 bases of the junction left unmatched. The CDR3 extends over 19 amino acids. Vbeta (60) and Jbeta (13) primers were used in the PCR. Clones were sequenced by immunoSEQ multiplex PCR, and TCRdb holds only the in-frame ones, with some missing. The sample carries around 95,000 clones, 65% to 90% recorded once. On this clone itself: The antigen remains undetermined.

This clonotype originated in a young man in good health and CMV-seropositive. The sequenced sample consisted of PBMCs. This chain uses TRBV7-9 with TRBJ2-7; 10 positions agree with TRBD2. The CDR3 nucleotides are TGTGCCAGGAGCCCCCCCGGGGGACATGGACTAGCGGAACTTTACGAGCAGTACTTC. It is translated as CARSPPGGHGLAELYEQYF.